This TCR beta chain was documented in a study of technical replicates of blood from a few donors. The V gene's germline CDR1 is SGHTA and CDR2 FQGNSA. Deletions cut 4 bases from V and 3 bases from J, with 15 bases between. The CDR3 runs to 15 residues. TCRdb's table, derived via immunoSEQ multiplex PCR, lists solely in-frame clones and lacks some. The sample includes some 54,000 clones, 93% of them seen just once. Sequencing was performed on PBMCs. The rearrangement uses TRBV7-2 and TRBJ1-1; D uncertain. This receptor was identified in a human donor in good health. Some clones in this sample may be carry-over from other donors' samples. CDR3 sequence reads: CASSSQPRRDTEAFF. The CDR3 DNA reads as TGTGCCAGCAGCTCGCAGCCCCGACGGGACACTGAAGCTTTCTTT.